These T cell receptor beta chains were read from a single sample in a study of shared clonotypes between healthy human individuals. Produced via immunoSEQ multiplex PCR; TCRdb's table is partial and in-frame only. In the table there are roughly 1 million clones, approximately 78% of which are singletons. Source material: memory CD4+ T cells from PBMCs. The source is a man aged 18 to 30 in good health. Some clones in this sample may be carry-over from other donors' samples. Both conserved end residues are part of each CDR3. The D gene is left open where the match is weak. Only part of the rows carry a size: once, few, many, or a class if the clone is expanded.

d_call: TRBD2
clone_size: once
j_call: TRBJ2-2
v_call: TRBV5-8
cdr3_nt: TGTGCCAGCAGCTTGGCGCGTAAACTAGCGGGAGCCGGGGAGCTGTTTTTT
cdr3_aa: CASSLARKLAGAGELFF

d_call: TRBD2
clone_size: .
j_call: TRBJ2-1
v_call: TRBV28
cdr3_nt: TGTGCCAGCAGGGGGAGACTAGCGGGGTCCTACAATGAGCAGTTCTTC
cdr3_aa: CASRGRLAGSYNEQFF

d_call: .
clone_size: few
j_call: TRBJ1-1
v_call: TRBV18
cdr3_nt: TGTGCCGCTAGCGGGGCGCGGAACACTGAAGCTTTCTTT
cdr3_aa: CAASGARNTEAFF

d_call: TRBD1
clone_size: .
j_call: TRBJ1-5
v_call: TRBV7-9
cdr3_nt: TGTGCCAGCAGCTTAACAGGGGAAGGTCAGCCCCAGCATTTT
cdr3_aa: CASSLTGEGQPQHF

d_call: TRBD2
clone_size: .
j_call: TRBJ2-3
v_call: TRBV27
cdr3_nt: TGTGCCAGCAGTTTATTTGCCGTAACTAGCGGAGGCACAGATACGCAGTATTTT
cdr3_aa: CASSLFAVTSGGTDTQYF

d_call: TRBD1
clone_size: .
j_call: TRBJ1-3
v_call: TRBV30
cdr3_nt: TGTGCCTGGAGTGTGGACAGGGGACCGAGCTCTGGAAACACCATATATTTT
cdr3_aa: CAWSVDRGPSSGNTIYF

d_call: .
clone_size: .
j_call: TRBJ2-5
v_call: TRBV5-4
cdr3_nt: TGTGCCAGCAGCCTCAGGGTTGGGGAGACCCAGTACTTC
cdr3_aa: CASSLRVGETQYF

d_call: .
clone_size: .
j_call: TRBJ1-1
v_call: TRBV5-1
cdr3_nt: TGCGCCAGCAGCGCTGGAGTAAGTTCGGGCGCTGAAGCTTTCTTT
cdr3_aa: CASSAGVSSGAEAFF

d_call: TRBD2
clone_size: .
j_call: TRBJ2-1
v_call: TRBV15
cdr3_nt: TGTGCCACCAGCACAGCTAGCGGGAGGGTAGCCTACAATGAGCAGTTCTTC
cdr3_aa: CATSTASGRVAYNEQFF

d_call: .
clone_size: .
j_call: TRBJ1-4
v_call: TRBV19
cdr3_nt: TGTGCCAGTAGCCTACAGGGCGGTGCTGAAAAACTGTTTTTT
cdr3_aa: CASSLQGGAEKLFF

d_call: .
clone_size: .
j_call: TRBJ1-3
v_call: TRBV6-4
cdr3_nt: TGTGCCAGCAGTGACGACCTACGGGGTATCGTAAACACCATATATTTT
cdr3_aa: CASSDDLRGIVNTIYF

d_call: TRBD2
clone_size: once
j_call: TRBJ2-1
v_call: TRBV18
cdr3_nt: TGTGCCAGCTCAGCCTCAACTAGCGGGTCAGCCGGAATGGAGCAGTTCTTC
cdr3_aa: CASSASTSGSAGMEQFF

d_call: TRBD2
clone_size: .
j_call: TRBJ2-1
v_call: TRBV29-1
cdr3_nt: TGCAGCGTCGCGGGACTAGCGGGAGGACGTTACAATGAGCAGTTCTTC
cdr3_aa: CSVAGLAGGRYNEQFF

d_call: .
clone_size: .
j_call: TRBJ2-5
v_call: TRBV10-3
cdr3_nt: TGTGCCATCAGCGCCGGGATGCAAGAGACCCAGTACTTC
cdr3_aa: CAISAGMQETQYF

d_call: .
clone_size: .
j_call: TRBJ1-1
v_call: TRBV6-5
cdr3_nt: TGTGCCAGCAGTCTGAGCCGGGGTAGCACTGAAGCTTTCTTT
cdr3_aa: CASSLSRGSTEAFF

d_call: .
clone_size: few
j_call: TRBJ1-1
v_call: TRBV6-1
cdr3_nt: TGTGCCAGCAGTGATATACGGGGGACTGAAGCTTTCTTT
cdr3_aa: CASSDIRGTEAFF

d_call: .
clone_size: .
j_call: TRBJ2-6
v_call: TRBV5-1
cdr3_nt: TGCGCCAGCAGCCCGACATCGACGGGGGCTGGGGCCAACGTCCTGACTTTC
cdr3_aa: CASSPTSTGAGANVLTF

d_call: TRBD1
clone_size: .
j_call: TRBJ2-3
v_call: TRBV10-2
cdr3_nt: TGCGCCAGCAGGACTTGGGACAGCCGCACAGATACGCAGTATTTT
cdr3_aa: CASRTWDSRTDTQYF

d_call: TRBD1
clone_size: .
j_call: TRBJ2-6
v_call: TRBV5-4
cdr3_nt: TGTGCCAGCAGCCCGACAGGGGCTGGGGCCAACGTCCTGACTTTC
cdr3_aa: CASSPTGAGANVLTF

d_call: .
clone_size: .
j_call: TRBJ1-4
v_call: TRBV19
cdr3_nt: TGTGCCAGTAGTATAAACGGACGGAGGGAAAAACTGTTTTTT
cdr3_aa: CASSINGRREKLFF

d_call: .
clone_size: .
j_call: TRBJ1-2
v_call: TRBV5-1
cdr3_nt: TGCGCCAGCAGCTTCACCGGGGAGAGAGGCTACACCTTC
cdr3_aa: CASSFTGERGYTF

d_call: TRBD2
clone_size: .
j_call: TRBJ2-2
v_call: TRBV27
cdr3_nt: TGTGCCAGCAGTTCCTCGATAGCGGGGGGGAACACCGGGGAGCTGTTTTTT
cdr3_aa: CASSSSIAGGNTGELFF

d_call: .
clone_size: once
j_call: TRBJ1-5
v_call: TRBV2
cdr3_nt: TGTGCCAGCAGTGAACGAAGGGGGAGCAATCAGCCCCAGCATTTT
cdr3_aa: CASSERRGSNQPQHF

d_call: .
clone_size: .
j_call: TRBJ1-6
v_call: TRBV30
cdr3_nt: TGTGCCTGGACAGAGACCTCCTATAATTCACCCCTCCACTTT
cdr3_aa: CAWTETSYNSPLHF

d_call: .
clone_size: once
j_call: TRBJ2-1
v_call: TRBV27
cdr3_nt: TGTGCCAGCAGTAGGATAGCGGCCTACAATGAGCAGTTCTTC
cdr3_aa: CASSRIAAYNEQFF

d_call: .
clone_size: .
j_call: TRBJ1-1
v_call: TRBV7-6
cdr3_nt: TGTGCCAGCAGCCCATACGTCGGATCCGTGAACACTGAAGCTTTCTTT
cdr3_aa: CASSPYVGSVNTEAFF

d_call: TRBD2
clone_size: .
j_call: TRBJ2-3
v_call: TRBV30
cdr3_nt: TGTGCCTGGAGTCCGGGACTAGCGGGAGGGCCTGATACGCAGTATTTT
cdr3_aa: CAWSPGLAGGPDTQYF

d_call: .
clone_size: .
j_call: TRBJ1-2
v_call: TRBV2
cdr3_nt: TGTGCCAGCAGTTCCAGGCGGGACACATATGGCTACACCTTC
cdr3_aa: CASSSRRDTYGYTF

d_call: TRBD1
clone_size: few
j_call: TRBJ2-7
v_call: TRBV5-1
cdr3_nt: TGCGCCAGCAGCCTGGGACAGGGCAACTACGAGCAGTACTTC
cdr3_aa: CASSLGQGNYEQYF

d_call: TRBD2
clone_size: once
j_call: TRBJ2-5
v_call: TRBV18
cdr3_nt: TGTGCCAGCTCACCATCTAGCGGGCGAGAGACCCAGTACTTC
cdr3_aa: CASSPSSGRETQYF

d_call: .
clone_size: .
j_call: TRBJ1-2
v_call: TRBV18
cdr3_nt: TGTGCCAGCTCAACAAACAGGGTTGGCTATGGCTACACCTTC
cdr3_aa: CASSTNRVGYGYTF

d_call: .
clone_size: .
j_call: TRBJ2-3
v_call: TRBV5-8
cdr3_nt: TGTGCCAGCCGGCGGGAAATGTGGACAGATACGCAGTATTTT
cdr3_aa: CASRREMWTDTQYF

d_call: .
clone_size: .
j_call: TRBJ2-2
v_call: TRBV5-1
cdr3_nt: TGCGCCAGCAGCTTGCAACCCGGGGAGCTGTTTTTT
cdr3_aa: CASSLQPGELFF

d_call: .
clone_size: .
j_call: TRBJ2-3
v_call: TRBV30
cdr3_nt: TGTGCCTGGAGTGTAGCTCGGTCATCTTTAGGGACAGATACGCAGTATTTT
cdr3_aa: CAWSVARSSLGTDTQYF

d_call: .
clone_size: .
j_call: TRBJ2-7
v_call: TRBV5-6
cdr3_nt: TGTGCCAGCAGAGGTGAAACCTACGAGCAGTACTTC
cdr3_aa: CASRGETYEQYF

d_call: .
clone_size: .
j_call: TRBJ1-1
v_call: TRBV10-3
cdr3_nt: TGTGCCATCAGTGACCGGGTACTCCAGAACACTGAAGCTTTCTTT
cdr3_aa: CAISDRVLQNTEAFF

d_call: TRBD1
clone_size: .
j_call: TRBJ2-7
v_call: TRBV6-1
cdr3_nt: TGTGCCAGCAGAGAGTTGGACAGGGGGCAGTACTTC
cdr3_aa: CASRELDRGQYF